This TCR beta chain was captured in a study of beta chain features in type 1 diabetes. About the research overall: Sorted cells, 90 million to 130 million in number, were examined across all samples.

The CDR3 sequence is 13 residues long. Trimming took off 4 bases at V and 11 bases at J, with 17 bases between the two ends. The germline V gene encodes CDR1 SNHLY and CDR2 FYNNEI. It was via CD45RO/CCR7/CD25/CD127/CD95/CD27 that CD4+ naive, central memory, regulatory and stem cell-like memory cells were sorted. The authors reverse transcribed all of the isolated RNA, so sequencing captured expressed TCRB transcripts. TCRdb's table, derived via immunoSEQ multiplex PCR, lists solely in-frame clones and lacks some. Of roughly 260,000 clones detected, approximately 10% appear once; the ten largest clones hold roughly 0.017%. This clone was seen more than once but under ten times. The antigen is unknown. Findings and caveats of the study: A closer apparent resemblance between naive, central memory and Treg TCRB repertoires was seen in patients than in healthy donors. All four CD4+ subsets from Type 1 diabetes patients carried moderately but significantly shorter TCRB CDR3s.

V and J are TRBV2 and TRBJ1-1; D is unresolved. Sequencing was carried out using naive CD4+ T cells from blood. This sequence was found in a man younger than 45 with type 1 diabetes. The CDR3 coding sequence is TGTGCCAGCAGTGGGAACTCAAGAAGCGAGGCTTTCTTT. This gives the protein CASSGNSRSEAFF.